This T cell receptor (beta chain) was documented in a study of T cells after yellow fever vaccination. V lost 4 bases and J lost 6; bases outside the gene matches: 6. Germline CDR1 and CDR2: KGHSH and LQKENI. The CDR3 sequence is 14 residues long. TCRdb re-derived calls from the 5' RACE reads in MiXCR, one entry per CDR3 protein. The sample records about 550,000 distinct CDR3 sequences, over 15% being singletons. This clonotype was recorded a few times. This TCR was sampled from a man aged 25-40 years who received the YFV17D yellow fever vaccine. The V gene is TRBV18, the J gene TRBJ2-1; 7 positions agree with TRBD2. Sequenced here: PBMCs, sampled 15 days after the yellow fever booster vaccination. The CDR3 DNA is TGTGCCAGCTCACTAGGACTAGACGGCAATGAGCAGTTCTTC. Its protein product is CASSLGLDGNEQFF.